These 23 T cell receptor beta chains share one sample of origin, sequenced in a study of shared clonotypes between healthy human individuals. The naive CD8 population came from CD45RO-negative cells selected for CCR7, without terminally differentiated effector memory CD45RA+ cells. Clones were read by immunoSEQ multiplex PCR, and TCRdb kept only the in-frame ones, dropping some. The data contain about 1,900,000 clones, around 96% of them seen just once; the ten biggest clones take up around 1.2%. The sample comprised naive CD8+ T cells sorted from blood. Source of these receptors: a man aged 18 to 30 in good health.

This clone appeared once. The chain carries TRBV9 and TRBJ1-1, with a possible D match to TRBD1 (5 bases). V dropped 1 base and J dropped 1 base, with 11 bases sitting between them. Germline V gene sequence: CDR1 SGDLS, CDR2 YYNGEE. The length of the CDR3 is 15 residues. CDR3 in DNA: TGTGCCAGCAGCGTACAGGGTATTTCGAACACTGAAGCTTTCTTT. The encoded protein is CASSVQGISNTEAFF.

The chain links TRBV28 to TRBJ2-1; D not certain. CDR1 is MDHEN and CDR2 is SYDVKM in the germline V gene. V dropped 3 bases and J dropped 7 bases, with 10 bases sitting between them. The CDR3 length is 13 residues. CDR3 sequence reads: CASSLFEGNEQFF. The CDR3 nucleotides are TGTGCCAGCAGTTTGTTCGAAGGGAATGAGCAGTTCTTC. Combining the CDR3 with reference TRBV28 and TRBJ2-1 gives the whole variable domain DVKVTQSSRYLVKRTGEKVFLECVQDMDHENMFWYRQDPGLGLRLIYFSYDVKMKEKGDIPEGYSVSREKKERFSLILESASTNQTSMYLCASSLFEGNEQFFGPGTRLTVL.

The table lists this clone with a count of one. This chain connects TRBV29-1 to TRBJ1-2; 12 nucleotides agree with TRBD1. CDR1 is SQVTM, CDR2 ANQGSEA, per germline. J lost 14 bases, V lost 0 bases, and 7 bases had no gene match. The length of the CDR3 is 13 residues. For the CDR3, the DNA is TGCAGCGTTGAAGAAGGGACAGGGGGCGCAGGGACCTTC. Its translation is CSVEEGTGGAGTF.

The chain links TRBV30 to TRBJ1-6; TRBD1 matches 10 bases. V trimming: 0 bases; J trimming: 7 bases; junction bases outside the gene matches: 3. This CDR3 comprises 15 residues. Germline V lookup: CDR1 GTSNPN, CDR2 SVGIG (reference sequence). The CDR3 loop is CAWSVGTGENSPLHF. In DNA, the CDR3 is TGTGCCTGGAGTGTAGGGACAGGGGAAAATTCACCCCTCCACTTT.

The chain has TRBV30 and TRBJ1-3, with D unclear. Germline lookup yields CDR1 GTSNPN and CDR2 SVGIG (reference sequence). The CDR3 length is 12 residues. V shed 3 bases and J shed 11 bases, with 14 bases lying between them. Here the CDR3 reads CAWRDVPSPIYF. The CDR3 nucleotides read TGTGCCTGGAGGGACGTGCCGTCGCCCATATATTTT.

The chain employs TRBV19 and TRBJ2-7, with 7 bases fitting TRBD1. The CDR3 contains 11 residues. V lost 7 bases to trimming and J lost 7 bases; unmatched junction nucleotides: 4. Germline CDR1 is LNHDA and CDR2 is SQIVND (reference sequence). CDR3 protein: CASNDREEQYF. CDR3 in DNA: TGTGCCAGTAATGACAGGGAGGAGCAGTACTTC.

The CDR3 reads CASSEGTYNEQFF. DNA for the CDR3: TGTGCCAGCAGCGAAGGTACCTACAATGAGCAGTTCTTC. This chain uses TRBV9 with TRBJ2-1; no reliable D call. The CDR3 is 13 amino acids. Trimming shortened V by 3 bases and J by 2 bases, and 6 bases separated the two germline ends. Germline V CDR1 and CDR2: SGDLS, YYNGEE.

This rearrangement joins TRBV6-5 to TRBJ1-2; no reliable D call. V shed 7 bases and J shed 4 bases, with 13 bases lying between them. The germline V gene encodes CDR1 MNHEY and CDR2 SVGAGI. This CDR3 comprises 13 residues. The CDR3 DNA sequence: TGTGCCAGCAATCCCGACGGCCTCTATGGCTACACCTTC. Translation: CASNPDGLYGYTF.

The chain joins TRBV7-9 to TRBJ2-3; 10 bases line up with TRBD2. This CDR3 comprises 16 residues. Germline assignment: CDR1 SEHNR and CDR2 FQNEAQ (reference sequence). The junction had 14 bases not matched to a gene; V was cut back by 10 bases and J by 4 bases. The CDR3 is CAITNPSSGRADTQYF. The CDR3 region has the DNA TGTGCCATCACAAACCCATCTAGCGGGAGAGCAGATACGCAGTATTTT.

V usage is TRBV30 and J usage is TRBJ2-7; 8 positions match TRBD1. After removal of 3 bases from V and 5 bases from J, the junction contained 9 bases not matched to a gene. The CDR3 sequence is 14 residues long. Germline V CDR1 and CDR2: GTSNPN, SVGIG (reference sequence). The CDR3 DNA reads TGTGCCTGGAGCGCCGCGGACAGGGTCCACGAGCAGTACTTC. This gives the protein CAWSAADRVHEQYF.

CDR3 coding DNA: TGTGCCAGCAGCCCGCTGGGGGCAGGTTCACCCCTCCACTTT. Protein: CASSPLGAGSPLHF. The chain employs TRBV28 and TRBJ1-6, with TRBD1 as a possible D gene (6 bases). V was shortened by 6 bases and J by 9 bases, with 15 bases between the two germline ends. Per the germline V gene, CDR1 is MDHEN and CDR2 is SYDVKM. CDR3 size: 14 residues.

The chain couples TRBV19 to TRBJ2-5; 8 positions match TRBD2. Germline V lookup: CDR1 LNHDA, CDR2 SQIVND (reference sequence). V shed 3 bases and J 2 bases; nucleotides not matched to a gene: 11. This CDR3 contains 17 residues. CDR3 loop: CASSIHWREDGQETQYF. DNA of the CDR3: TGTGCCAGTAGTATCCACTGGCGGGAGGACGGACAAGAGACCCAGTACTTC.

The genes are TRBV15 and TRBJ2-1, with unresolved D. V shed 5 bases and J shed 10 bases, with 21 bases lying between them. This CDR3 contains 15 residues. The V gene's germline CDR1 is LNHNV and CDR2 YYDKDF (reference sequence). CDR3 sequence: CATSSPGPGPPEQFF. CDR3 nucleotide sequence: TGTGCCACCAGCTCCCCTGGTCCAGGCCCACCAGAGCAGTTCTTC.

The CDR3 DNA sequence: TGTGCCAGCAGCTTAGAGGCCCGGGCAGGGGGAAGGTATGGCTACACCTTC. Protein: CASSLEARAGGRYGYTF. The rearrangement uses TRBV7-9 and TRBJ1-2, with 7 bases that match TRBD1. After removal of 1 base from V and 5 bases from J, the junction contained 13 bases not matched to a gene. The CDR3 sequence is 17 residues long. Germline values: CDR1 SEHNR, CDR2 FQNEAQ (reference sequence).

Turning to this clone: This specimen includes other DNA sequences encoding the same CDR3. The gene calls are TRBV5-4 and TRBJ2-7; D call uncertain. This CDR3 region has 14 residues. With 0 bases removed from V and 1 base from J, the gap between germline ends came to 8 bases. Germline-derived CDR1 and CDR2 are SGHNT and YYREEE (reference sequence). In nucleotides, the CDR3 is TGTGCCAGCAGCTTGGGACTGGCTTCCTACGAGCAGTACTTC. Translating gives CASSLGLASYEQYF.

This sequence joins TRBV4-1 and TRBJ1-1, with a weak D call TRBD1 (6 bases). V was pared by 6 bases and J by 1 base, with 15 bases between. Looked up from germline, CDR1 is MGHRA and CDR2 is YSYEKL. This CDR3 comprises 15 residues. This CDR3 is CASRPRKQGNTEAFF. DNA for the CDR3: TGCGCCAGCAGACCACGCAAACAGGGGAACACTGAAGCTTTCTTT.

On this clone: Other DNA sequences in the same sample also yield this CDR3. V and J are TRBV6-1 and TRBJ2-7; a weak D match, TRBD1 (5 bases). V was cut by 3 bases and J by 4 bases, with 7 bases left in between. The CDR3 totals 12 residues. Germline V lookup: CDR1 MNHNS, CDR2 SASEGT. The CDR3 bases are TGTGCCAGCAGTGAGGGGCCTTACGAGCAGTACTTC. Translating it yields CASSEGPYEQYF.

The gene calls are TRBV13 and TRBJ1-3, with D hard to call. The V end lost 5 bases, the J end lost 6 bases, and 11 bases lay between the germline ends. CDR1 and CDR2 from the germline V gene are PRHDT and FYEKMQ (reference sequence). CDR3 length equals 13 residues. This CDR3 is CASSRGIENTIYF. CDR3 coding DNA: TGTGCCAGCAGCCGAGGAATTGAAAACACCATATATTTT.

This chain connects TRBV6-6 to TRBJ2-5, with 9 bases that match TRBD2. The V segment lost 8 bases and the J segment 5 bases; nucleotides outside the gene matches: 9. The V gene's germline CDR1 is MNHNY and CDR2 SVGAGI (reference sequence). CDR3 length equals 14 residues. This CDR3 reads CASVGGTSFETQYF. The CDR3 nucleotides are TGTGCCAGCGTGGGCGGGACTAGCTTTGAGACCCAGTACTTC.

This chain links TRBV9 with TRBJ2-1; possible D gene TRBD2, 6 bases. V was cut by 4 bases and J by 0 bases, with 11 bases left in between. CDR3 size: 15 residues. Germline assignment: CDR1 SGDLS and CDR2 YYNGEE. CDR3 sequence reads: CASSFGGSSYNEQFF. DNA for the CDR3: TGTGCCAGCAGCTTCGGGGGAAGCTCCTACAATGAGCAGTTCTTC.

The CDR3 sequence: CASSPADSNQPQHF. CDR3 nucleotide sequence: TGCGCCAGCAGCCCCGCAGATAGCAATCAGCCCCAGCATTTT. The chain couples TRBV4-1 to TRBJ1-5, with D hard to call. CDR3 length equals 14 residues. Germline-derived CDR1 and CDR2 are MGHRA and YSYEKL. V was shortened by 4 bases and J by 0 bases, with 7 bases between the two germline ends.

V gene TRBV28 combines with J gene TRBJ2-5; D perhaps matches TRBD2 (6 bases). V lost 5 bases, J lost 7 bases, and 26 bases lay in between. Germline CDR1 reads MDHEN; CDR2 reads SYDVKM. This CDR3 has 17 amino acids. CDR3 DNA: TGTGCCAGCAGTCCTCTATTGTCGGAGGGAATGGGTGTGACCCAGTACTTC. Translating gives CASSPLLSEGMGVTQYF.

The rearrangement uses TRBV7-8 and TRBJ2-2; D not certain. V lost 1 base and J 5 bases, leaving 5 bases between the germline ends. Germline V gives CDR1 SGHVS, CDR2 FQNEAQ. The CDR3 covers 13 residues. The CDR3 loop is CASSLVPTGELFF. The DNA for the CDR3 is TGTGCCAGCAGCTTAGTTCCAACCGGGGAGCTGTTTTTT.